This record looks at one T cell receptor (beta chain) sequence and its context. V was pared by 5 bases and J by 6 bases, with 12 bases of the junction left unmatched. The CDR3 sequence is 15 residues long. Germline V gives CDR1 SGHTA, CDR2 FQGNSA. Indicated time point: baseline, week 1 (first vaccination visit). The treatment denotes: pre-vaccination baseline after standard-of-care therapy. This sample is part of a study of a mutant IDH1 vaccine in newly diagnosed glioma. For the study at large: Therapy received beforehand was radiotherapy, temozolomide, or both, with most patients given both.

Clones were read by immunoSEQ multiplex PCR, and TCRdb kept only the in-frame ones, dropping some. This table has around 82,000 clones, around 79% appearing once. The specimen comprised PBMCs, sampled from a glioma patient treated with radiotherapy, temozolomide or both. The source of this sequence is a man in his forties or fifties with glioma. Some clones in this sample may be carry-over from other donors' samples. The rearrangement links TRBV7-2 to TRBJ1-2, with TRBD1 identical over 7 bases. The chain's CDR3 is CASSPRVQGPNGYTF. CDR3 coding DNA: TGTGCCAGCAGCCCGCGGGTACAGGGGCCGAATGGCTACACCTTC.